This T cell receptor beta chain is drawn from a study of molecular identifiers for immune sequencing clone quantification. Whole-study findings and limits: Detecting spiked Jurkat TCR RNA from one cell among about a million naive cells was reportedly possible.

With regard to this clonotype: Its specificity is not known.

The germline CDR1 and CDR2 sequences are SEHNR and FQNEAQ (reference sequence). V trimming: 5 bases; J trimming: 9 bases; junction bases outside the gene matches: 8. This CDR3 is built from 15 residues. Naive CD8 libraries were made from about 20,000 to 1,000,000 sorted cells, and they used 10%, 30% or 50% RNA. For bulk TCR libraries, previously described methods and listed TCR primers were used. TCRdb reprocessed the PCR reads via MiXCR and lists one record per CDR3 protein. The table records approximately 550,000 distinct CDR3 sequences, around 23% of them present only once. This sequence was found in a human donor in good health. Some libraries in this study had Jurkat cell RNA spiked in. Sequenced input: naive CD8+ T cells from blood, with Jurkat cell RNA spiked in. As for subset: FACS-sorted CD8+CD4-CCR7+CD45RA+ naive T cells. V is TRBV7-9 and J is TRBJ2-1; 12 nucleotides agree with TRBD2. The CDR3 coding sequence is TGTGCCAGCAGCATTCTAGCGGGGGGGCCGGGTGAGCAGTTCTTC. Translation: CASSILAGGPGEQFF. The full variable domain, its missing parts supplied by reference TRBV7-9 and TRBJ2-1, is DTGVSQNPRHKITKRGQNVTFRCDPISEHNRLYWYRQTLGQGPEFLTYFQNEAQLEKSRLLSDRFSAERPKGSFSTLEIQRTEQGDSAMYLCASSILAGGPGEQFFGPGTRLTVL.